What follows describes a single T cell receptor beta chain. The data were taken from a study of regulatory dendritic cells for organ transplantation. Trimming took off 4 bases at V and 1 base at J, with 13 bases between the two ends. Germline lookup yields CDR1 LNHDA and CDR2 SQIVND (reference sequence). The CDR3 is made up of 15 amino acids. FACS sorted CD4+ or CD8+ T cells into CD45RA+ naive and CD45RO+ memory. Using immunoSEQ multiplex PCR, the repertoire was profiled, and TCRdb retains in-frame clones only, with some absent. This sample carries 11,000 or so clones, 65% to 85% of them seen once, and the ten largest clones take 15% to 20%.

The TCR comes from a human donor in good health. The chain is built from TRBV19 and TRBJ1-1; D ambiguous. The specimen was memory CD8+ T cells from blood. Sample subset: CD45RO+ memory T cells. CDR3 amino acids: CASSKSRTGNTEAFF. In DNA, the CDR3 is TGTGCCAGTAGTAAGAGCCGGACGGGGAACACTGAAGCTTTCTTT.